The 10 T cell receptor beta chains presented below share a single source sample, sequenced in a study of breast tumors, draining lymph nodes, adjacent tissues. The lymph nodes were axillary draining lymph nodes from breast cancer patients. TCRdb fed the multiplex PCR reads into MiXCR, producing one record per CDR3 protein. The sample contains under 350,000 distinct CDR3 sequences, about 33% of which appear only once. The sample was axillary lymph node tissue. The receptors shown here come from a female donor with breast cancer. Some clones in this sample may be carry-over from other donors' samples.

Concerning this clonotype itself: Germline is not matched at one junction end, which may reflect a read error. This CDR3 is CAWNPLAGAGNEQFF. CDR3 DNA: TGTGCCTGGAACCCCCTAGCGGGAGCTGGCAATGAGCAGTTCTTC. The V gene is TRBV29-1, the J gene TRBJ2-1; 10 nucleotides line up with TRBD2. CDR1 and CDR2 (germline): SQVTM, ANQGSEA. This CDR3 contains 15 residues.

This clonotype came up a few times. A much larger clone is a single base away; this may be a read error. The rearrangement joins TRBV5-6 to TRBJ2-6, with D tentatively TRBD1 or TRBD2 (5 bases each). The CDR3 is 14 residues long. Trimming left V 2 bases short and J 6 bases short, with 9 bases between. Germline CDR1 is SGHDT and CDR2 is YYEEEE. For the CDR3, the DNA is TGTGCCAGCAGCTTCGGGGCTGCGGCCAACGTCCTGACTTTC. It translates to CASSFGAAANVLTF.

This clonotype was recorded at least ten times. CDR3 residues: CATHPGQGPDTQYF. In nucleotides, the CDR3 is TGTGCCACCCACCCGGGACAGGGTCCAGATACGCAGTATTTT. The chain carries TRBV2 and TRBJ2-3; 9 bases line up with TRBD1. The length of the CDR3 is 14 residues. The junction had 9 bases not matched to a gene; V was cut back by 10 bases and J by 4 bases. CDR1 is SNHLY, CDR2 FYNNEI, per germline.

This clonotype has a count of ten or more. V usage is TRBV2 and J usage is TRBJ1-5; possible D gene TRBD1, 5 bases. V was clipped by 5 bases and J by 9 bases, with 11 bases between them. Germline V gives CDR1 SNHLY, CDR2 FYNNEI. The CDR3 extends over 12 amino acids. The CDR3 coding sequence is TGTGCCAGCAGTCCCCGGGGCACGCCCCAGCATTTT. This codes for CASSPRGTPQHF. Using reference TRBV2 and TRBJ1-5 for the parts outside the CDR3, the full variable domain is EPEVTQTPSHQVTQMGQEVILRCVPISNHLYFYWYRQILGQKVEFLVSFYNNEISEKSEIFDDQFSVERPDGSNFTLKIRSTKLEDSAMYFCASSPRGTPQHFGDGTRLSIL.

This clonotype appeared many times. This chain joins TRBV12-5 and TRBJ2-5, with TRBD2 identical over 10 bases. V trimming: 6 bases; J trimming: 5 bases; junction bases outside the gene matches: 6. This CDR3 region has 14 residues. Per the germline V gene, CDR1 is LGHNT and CDR2 is FRNRAP. The CDR3 DNA reads TGTGCTAGTGGCGATAGCGGGAGGAAGGAGACCCAGTACTTC. Translating gives CASGDSGRKETQYF.

The chain combines TRBV4-3 with TRBJ1-4, with 7 bases that match TRBD1. This CDR3 has 16 residues. CDR1 LGHNA and CDR2 YSLEER come from the germline V gene. The V and J ends lost 0 bases and 10 bases, in that order; junction bases with no gene match: 11. CDR3 region: CASSQESPGGEGKLFF. CDR3 DNA sequence: TGCGCCAGCAGCCAAGAATCTCCAGGGGGTGAGGGAAAACTGTTTTTT.

In this sample, this clonotype turned up many times. The chain has TRBV11-3 and TRBJ2-7; unclear D gene. The CDR3 runs to 13 residues. Per the germline V gene, CDR1 is SGHNT and CDR2 is YENEEA. V was cut by 3 bases and J by 7 bases, with 13 bases left in between. This chain's CDR3 is CASSFDGNGEQYF. The CDR3, as DNA: TGTGCCAGCAGCTTCGACGGAAATGGGGAGCAGTACTTC.

This clonotype was counted ten times or more. The gene calls are TRBV11-3 and TRBJ2-2; D may be TRBD1 (6 bases). CDR3 length: 15 residues. V dropped 1 base and J dropped 7 bases, with 13 bases sitting between them. Per the germline V gene, CDR1 is SGHNT and CDR2 is YENEEA. As DNA, the CDR3 is TGTGCCAGCAGCTTAGGGGGGCAGGGGCTCGGGGAGCTGTTTTTT. Residues: CASSLGGQGLGELFF.

A single count supports this clonotype. This rearrangement joins TRBV29-1 to TRBJ1-4, with TRBD1 identical over 8 bases. The J segment lost 0 bases and the V segment lost 1 base, leaving 4 bases of the junction unmatched. CDR1 SQVTM and CDR2 ANQGSEA come from the germline V gene. This CDR3 contains 16 residues. CDR3 coding DNA: TGCAGCGTTGAAGGGGACAGGAGCGCAACTAATGAAAAACTGTTTTTT. Protein: CSVEGDRSATNEKLFF.

This clonotype was seen repeatedly, ten times or more. The rearrangement uses TRBV7-9 and TRBJ2-1; 13 nucleotides line up with TRBD2. Germline CDR1 and CDR2: SEHNR and FQNEAQ (reference sequence). There are 19 residues in the CDR3. The V gene end was trimmed by 7 bases and the J gene end by 2 bases; junction bases not matched to a gene: 14. Written as DNA, the CDR3 is TGTGCCAGCAAGGGACAGAGGACTAGCGGGAGTTTACCCTACAATGAGCAGTTCTTC. Protein: CASKGQRTSGSLPYNEQFF.